Listed here is a single TCR beta chain. Repertoires were generated with immunoSEQ multiplex PCR, while TCRdb's copy carries only in-frame clones and drops some. The sample has 130,000 to 150,000 clones, 70% to 90% seen once. This record belongs to a study of blood T cell repertoires in COVID-19. Germline CDR1 reads SEHNR; CDR2 reads FQNEAQ (reference sequence). The CDR3 has 13 residues. Between the trimmed V and J ends, which lost 1 base and 9 bases, there was a span of 10 bases. The clonotype comes from a woman aged 55-75 years with COVID-19, enrolled during active disease. Sequenced sample: peripheral blood. The rearrangement joins TRBV7-9 to TRBJ1-5, with D unresolved. CDR3 residues: CASSLDVVWPQHF. DNA of the CDR3: TGTGCCAGCAGCTTAGATGTTGTCTGGCCCCAGCATTTT. Using reference TRBV7-9 and TRBJ1-5 for the parts outside the CDR3, the full variable domain is DTGVSQNPRHKITKRGQNVTFRCDPISEHNRLYWYRQTLGQGPEFLTYFQNEAQLEKSRLLSDRFSAERPKGSFSTLEIQRTEQGDSAMYLCASSLDVVWPQHFGDGTRLSIL.